The 27 T cell receptor beta chains presented below share a single source sample, sequenced in a study of T-cell reconstitution after alpha-beta-depleted transplantation in children. The library targeted TCRbeta and was prepared with unique molecular identifiers. TCRdb reanalysed the PCR reads using MiXCR and keeps one entry per CDR3 protein. This table has around 110,000 distinct CDR3 sequences, 10% appearing once. Sequencing was performed on PBMCs, taken before TCRalphabeta/CD19-depleted stem cell transplant. Receptor source: a boy aged 2 to 10 with acute lymphoblastic leukemia, due to receive a stem cell transplant.

This clonotype came up a few times. The gene calls are TRBV28 and TRBJ1-4; D not certain. Germline CDR1 MDHEN, CDR2 SYDVKM. Trimming removed 3 bases from V and 7 bases from J, with 12 bases in between. The CDR3 sequence is 14 residues long. The CDR3 spells CASSFRGSGEKLFF. As DNA, the CDR3 is TGTGCCAGCAGTTTTCGGGGATCGGGTGAAAAACTGTTTTTT.

The J gene is TRBJ2-4, the V gene TRBV29-1; D gene unclear. The length of the CDR3 is 12 residues. Trimming left V 5 bases short and J 9 bases short, with 14 bases between. Germline V lookup: CDR1 SQVTM, CDR2 ANQGSEA. The CDR3 DNA sequence: TGCAGCGTTTACCAGTCCAGTGGCATTCAGTACTTC. This sequence encodes CSVYQSSGIQYF.

In this sample, this clonotype turned up a few times. The chain links TRBV4-1 to TRBJ2-2, with 13 bases identical to TRBD2. Trimming at V came to 6 bases and at J to 6 bases, leaving 13 bases not matched to a gene. The CDR3 sequence is 18 residues long. CDR1 is MGHRA and CDR2 is YSYEKL in the germline V gene. DNA for the CDR3: TGCGCCAGCAGGAATACGGGACTAGCGGGATTACTTTCCGGGGAGCTGTTTTTT. Translated: CASRNTGLAGLLSGELFF.

This clonotype was counted a few times. The V call is TRBV18, the J call TRBJ2-5; possibly TRBD1 for D (7 bases). Germline V gives CDR1 KGHSH, CDR2 LQKENI. CDR3 length: 15 residues. V lost 5 bases, J lost 4 bases, and 17 bases lay in between. CDR3 protein: CASSSPDRRGETQYF. As DNA, the CDR3 is TGTGCCAGCTCATCTCCGGACAGGAGGGGAGAGACCCAGTACTTC.

The chain joins TRBV27 to TRBJ1-1; D might be TRBD1 (6 bases). V was shortened by 0 bases and J by 5 bases, with 13 bases between the two germline ends. CDR1 and CDR2 from the germline V gene are MNHEY and SMNVEV (reference sequence). The CDR3 is made up of 15 amino acids. The CDR3, as DNA: TGTGCCAGCAGTTTATCGCCAGGGGTCATGACTGAAGCTTTCTTT. Translated, it gives CASSLSPGVMTEAFF.

This clonotype was observed at least ten times. The chain carries TRBV6-8 and TRBJ2-4; D possibly corresponds to TRBD2 (5 bases). The CDR3 loop spans 12 amino acids. Per germline, CDR1 MNHGY and CDR2 SAAAGT. V lost 7 bases to trimming and J lost 8 bases, with 12 bases between them. The CDR3 here is CASTTDGDIQYF. Written as DNA, the CDR3 is TGTGCCAGCACCACTGACGGGGACATTCAGTACTTC.

This clonotype was recorded only once. V usage is TRBV29-1 and J usage is TRBJ1-1; D call uncertain. Germline V gives CDR1 SQVTM, CDR2 ANQGSEA. This CDR3 has 13 residues. Between the trimmed V and J ends, which lost 5 bases and 1 base, there was a span of 11 bases. CDR3 DNA: TGCAGCGTTCACGGACGGGAGAACACTGAAGCTTTCTTT. This translates into CSVHGRENTEAFF.

The table lists this clonotype with a few counts. The V and J genes are TRBV20-1 and TRBJ1-5; D unclear. The germline V gene has CDR1 DFQATT and CDR2 SNEGSKA (reference sequence). V was trimmed by 3 bases and J by 5 bases, leaving 8 bases between them. The CDR3 consists of 12 residues. CDR3 protein: CSARAGYQPQHF. CDR3 in DNA: TGCAGTGCTAGGGCGGGGTATCAGCCCCAGCATTTT.

This clonotype was detected ten times or more. CDR3 protein: CASSPPGANVLTF. DNA of the CDR3: TGTGCCAGCAGCCCCCCTGGGGCCAACGTCCTGACTTTC. The rearrangement uses TRBV5-4 and TRBJ2-6; unclear D gene. Trimming stripped 4 bases from V and 2 bases from J, with 4 bases between. Germline V gene data show CDR1 as SGHNT and CDR2 as YYREEE (reference sequence). CDR3 length: 13 amino acids.

The rearrangement links TRBV29-1 to TRBJ2-1; D may be TRBD2 (6 bases). There are 12 residues in the CDR3. Looked up from germline, CDR1 is SQVTM and CDR2 is ANQGSEA. The V gene lost 5 bases and the J gene lost 4 bases, with 9 bases spanning the gap. In DNA, the CDR3 is TGCAGCGTTCTAGCGCGGTACAATGAGCAGTTCTTC. It specifies CSVLARYNEQFF.

This clonotype has a handful of counts. The V call is TRBV5-1, the J call TRBJ2-3; 7 bases match TRBD1. The CDR3 is made up of 15 amino acids. Germline loops: CDR1 SGHRS, CDR2 YFSETQ. V gave up 2 bases and J gave up 6 bases; unmatched junction bases: 9. CDR3 amino acids: CASSFATGRADTQYF. As DNA, the CDR3 is TGCGCCAGCAGCTTCGCGACAGGGCGCGCTGATACGCAGTATTTT. The full variable domain, in which reference TRBV5-1 and TRBJ2-3 provide the parts outside the CDR3, is KAGVTQTPRYLIKTRGQQVTLSCSPISGHRSVSWYQQTPGQGLQFLFEYFSETQRNKGNFPGRFSGRQFSNSRSEMNVSTLELGDSALYLCASSFATGRADTQYFGPGTRLTVL.

The chain uses TRBV6-1 and TRBJ1-5; 7 bases are shared with TRBD1. Trimming took 5 bases from V and 5 from J; bases not matched to a gene: 9. Germline values: CDR1 MNHNS, CDR2 SASEGT. CDR3 length: 15 amino acids. The DNA for the CDR3 is TGTGCCAGCAGTACGCAGGGGGAGCAATATCAGCCCCAGCATTTT. This sequence encodes CASSTQGEQYQPQHF.

This clonotype was found a few times. The chain employs TRBV2 and TRBJ2-3, with TRBD1 matching 8 bases. Germline values: CDR1 SNHLY, CDR2 FYNNEI. Germline trimming cut 7 bases from V and 1 base from J; bases unmatched to any gene: 4. This CDR3 has 14 residues. The CDR3 sequence is CASITGGGTDTQYF. The DNA for the CDR3 is TGTGCCAGCATTACAGGGGGAGGCACAGATACGCAGTATTTT.

This rearrangement joins TRBV2 to TRBJ1-4, with 8 bases that match TRBD1. V trimming: 7 bases; J trimming: 7 bases; junction bases outside the gene matches: 8. Germline V lookup: CDR1 SNHLY, CDR2 FYNNEI. CDR3 size: 14 residues. This CDR3 is CASTLGQGGEKLFF. The CDR3 DNA follows: TGTGCCAGCACCCTTGGACAGGGTGGTGAAAAACTGTTTTTT. Combining the CDR3 with reference TRBV2 and TRBJ1-4 gives the whole variable domain EPEVTQTPSHQVTQMGQEVILRCVPISNHLYFYWYRQILGQKVEFLVSFYNNEISEKSEIFDDQFSVERPDGSNFTLKIRSTKLEDSAMYFCASTLGQGGEKLFFGSGTQLSVL.

This sequence joins TRBV20-1 and TRBJ2-4; TRBD2 agrees at 11 bases. The CDR3 runs 17 residues. CDR1 and CDR2 from the germline V gene are DFQATT and SNEGSKA (reference sequence). J was trimmed by 3 bases and V by 3 bases; bases with no gene match: 10. The DNA of the CDR3 is TGCAGTGCTAGGGGTCCCGGGACTAGCGGAATCAAAAACATTCAGTACTTC. Protein: CSARGPGTSGIKNIQYF.

This chain uses TRBV20-1 with TRBJ1-4; D unresolved. Germline CDR1 is DFQATT and CDR2 is SNEGSKA (reference sequence). The CDR3 spans 17 residues. Trimming took off 2 bases at V and 4 bases at J, with 20 bases between the two ends. In DNA form, the CDR3 reads TGCAGTGCTAGAAGCCCTAGCGGAGGCGTAGATAATGAAAAACTGTTTTTT. It encodes CSARSPSGGVDNEKLFF.

The chain joins TRBV6-2 or TRBV6-3 to TRBJ2-2; a weak D match, TRBD2 (6 bases). The V end lost 4 bases, the J end lost 6 bases, and 15 bases lay between the germline ends. From germline, CDR1 is MNHEY and CDR2 SVGEGT. This CDR3 spans 15 amino acids. CDR3 in amino acids: CASSSFGGEAGELFF. CDR3 coding DNA: TGTGCCAGCAGTTCCTTTGGAGGGGAGGCCGGGGAGCTGTTTTTT.

The gene calls are TRBV5-1 and TRBJ1-2; the match to TRBD1 covers 7 bases. J was trimmed by 2 bases and V by 2 bases; bases with no gene match: 6. The CDR3 totals 15 residues. Germline V gene data show CDR1 as SGHRS and CDR2 as YFSETQ. CDR3 protein: CASSFRDSLNYGYTF. DNA of the CDR3: TGCGCCAGCAGCTTTCGGGACAGCCTCAACTATGGCTACACCTTC.

This clonotype was detected many times. J is TRBJ2-2 and V is TRBV6-1; the D gene is possibly TRBD2 (6 bases). The ends were cut back, 5 bases at V and 2 bases at J, with 9 bases in the middle. The CDR3 spans 14 residues. Germline CDR1 is MNHNS and CDR2 is SASEGT. CDR3: CASSRRDNTGELFF. In nucleotides, the CDR3 is TGTGCCAGCAGTAGGAGGGACAACACCGGGGAGCTGTTTTTT.

V usage is TRBV5-1 and J usage is TRBJ2-5; D perhaps matches TRBD2 (5 bases). The CDR3 spans 14 residues. Germline CDR1 reads SGHRS; CDR2 reads YFSETQ. Trimming cost V 0 bases and J 3 bases, with 9 bases left between them. CDR3 DNA: TGCGCCAGCAGCTTGGGAGCGGCGAAAGAGACCCAGTACTTC. Its protein is CASSLGAAKETQYF.

This clonotype has only a few counts. The chain carries TRBV2 and TRBJ2-2; possibly TRBD1 for D (6 bases). CDR1 is SNHLY, CDR2 FYNNEI, per germline. The V end was cut by 0 bases, the J end by 7 bases, with 9 bases between. This CDR3 has 14 amino acids. The CDR3: CASSEARQVGELFF. Written as DNA, the CDR3 is TGTGCCAGCAGTGAAGCGCGACAGGTCGGGGAGCTGTTTTTT.

This clonotype was seen more than once but under ten times. The chain has TRBV24-1 and TRBJ2-3; D gene unclear. The CDR3 runs 14 residues. CDR1 and CDR2 (germline): KGHDR, SFDVKD. With 6 bases removed from V and 1 base from J, the gap between germline ends came to 10 bases. The CDR3 DNA is TGTGCCACCAGTAGGTTCGGCGGCACAGATACGCAGTATTTT. It codes for CATSRFGGTDTQYF.

This clonotype occurred a few times. V gene TRBV4-1 combines with J gene TRBJ1-1; TRBD1 matches 10 bases. Germline V gene data show CDR1 as MGHRA and CDR2 as YSYEKL. V trimming: 2 bases; J trimming: 5 bases; junction bases outside the gene matches: 11. The CDR3 is made up of 17 amino acids. CDR3 amino acids: CASSQRTGTGALTEAFF. Written as DNA, the CDR3 is TGCGCCAGCAGCCAACGCACCGGGACAGGGGCTTTAACTGAAGCTTTCTTT.

The sample holds many counts of this clonotype. The chain recombines TRBV5-1 with TRBJ2-5; tentatively, D is TRBD1 or TRBD2 (5 bases each). This CDR3 is built from 15 residues. The V end lost 3 bases, the J end lost 5 bases, and 17 bases lay between the germline ends. Per germline, CDR1 SGHRS and CDR2 YFSETQ. CDR3 DNA sequence: TGCGCCAGCAGCTCCTTTGCAGGGACGATGGAGACCCAGTACTTC. This codes for CASSSFAGTMETQYF.

The chain combines TRBV12-3 or TRBV12-4 with TRBJ2-1; D might be TRBD1 (5 bases). This CDR3 region has 14 residues. Between the trimmed V and J ends, which lost 6 bases and 3 bases, there was a span of 12 bases. In DNA form, the CDR3 reads TGTGCCAGCAGCCACCCCGACAGCTACAATGAGCAGTTCTTC. This codes for CASSHPDSYNEQFF.

This clonotype was picked up a small number of times. The CDR3 loop is CASSSSSNTGELFF. In nucleotides, the CDR3 is TGTGCCAGCAGCTCCAGCAGTAACACCGGGGAGCTGTTTTTT. V is TRBV7-9 and J is TRBJ2-2; D unresolved. This CDR3 has 14 residues. The V gene lost 4 bases and the J gene lost 2 bases, with 8 bases spanning the gap. The germline V gene encodes CDR1 SEHNR and CDR2 FQNEAQ (reference sequence). The full variable domain, in which reference TRBV7-9 and TRBJ2-2 provide the parts outside the CDR3, is DTGVSQNPRHKITKRGQNVTFRCDPISEHNRLYWYRQTLGQGPEFLTYFQNEAQLEKSRLLSDRFSAERPKGSFSTLEIQRTEQGDSAMYLCASSSSSNTGELFFGEGSRLTVL.

The chain carries TRBV9 and TRBJ1-6, with no clear D. Germline V gene sequence: CDR1 SGDLS, CDR2 YYNGEE. Between the trimmed V and J ends, which lost 2 bases and 8 bases, there was a span of 14 bases. The CDR3 runs to 15 residues. Here the CDR3 reads CASSVTDEGDSPLHF. The DNA of the CDR3 is TGTGCCAGCAGCGTCACTGATGAAGGCGATTCACCCCTCCACTTT.